Listed below are T cell receptor beta chains from one sample, sequenced in a study of monozygotic twins with inflammatory bowel disease. TCRdb re-called the 5' RACE reads; every CDR3 protein appears as one record, without DNA. The data show some 450,000 distinct CDR3 sequences, and the top ten clones hold 2.4%. Sequencing used blood. The receptors were sampled from a human donor with ulcerative colitis or Crohn's disease, or a healthy co-twin of an affected twin (not recorded which). Both conserved end residues are part of each CDR3.

cdr3_length j_call v_call cdr3_aa
14 TRBJ2-1 TRBV19 CASGTSGAYNEQFF
13 TRBJ2-6 TRBV29-1 CSGTLSGANVLTF
15 TRBJ1-5 TRBV6-5 CASSYSGTSNQPQHF
16 TRBJ1-2 TRBV5-6 CASSLVVAELVYGYTF
15 TRBJ2-2 TRBV15 CATSRGSGSTGELFF
15 TRBJ1-3 TRBV7-2 CASSLAGQGVNTIYF
12 TRBJ2-7 TRBV29-1 CSVEADSYEQYF
13 TRBJ2-7 TRBV6-1 CASSRQRTYEQYF
16 TRBJ1-3 TRBV28 CASSLWGQGAGNTIYF
13 TRBJ2-2 TRBV30 CAWMGQPTGELFF
13 TRBJ2-7 TRBV11-2 CASSLGSQGEQYF
14 TRBJ1-1 TRBV7-9 CASSFSGASTEAFF
14 TRBJ1-1 TRBV12-3/TRBV12-4 CASSLQQMNTEAFF
13 TRBJ2-2 TRBV10-3 CAIGQPNTGELFF
19 TRBJ2-4 TRBV5-1 CASSSEGTSGRGAKNMQYF
14 TRBJ1-1 TRBV7-9 CASSNQGGNTEAFF
14 TRBJ2-7 TRBV7-2 CASSSMTGPYEQYF
13 TRBJ1-1 TRBV5-1 CASWGGGGSEAFF
13 TRBJ1-3 TRBV29-1 CSVEETRGDTIYF
11 TRBJ2-1 TRBV20-1 CSGEQHNEQFF
12 TRBJ2-1 TRBV9 CASSNSYNEQFF
18 TRBJ2-4 TRBV10-3 CAKPRDRGTLLAKNIQYF